These 21 T cell receptor beta chains were all obtained from the same sample, sequenced in a study of OX40 agonist ivuxolimab in advanced cancers. Here immunoSEQ multiplex PCR was the method, and the copy in TCRdb shows in-frame clones only, minus some. The table includes tens of thousands of clones, 80% to 95% detected once. The sample here was CD4+ or CD8+ T cells sorted from blood, taken in a trial of the OX40 agonist ivuxolimab. These TCRs come from an adult with an advanced solid tumor such as melanoma, head and neck, liver or kidney cancer.

Here the CDR3 reads CASSPQSGSFHNEQFF. As DNA, the CDR3 is TGTGCCAGCAGCCCCCAGTCCGGTTCGTTTCACAATGAGCAGTTCTTC. The chain couples TRBV9 to TRBJ2-1; D remains ambiguous. The CDR3 is made up of 16 amino acids. Germline loops: CDR1 SGDLS, CDR2 YYNGEE. The V end lost 4 bases, the J end lost 5 bases, and 19 bases lay between the germline ends.

This chain joins TRBV5-1 and TRBJ2-3; the D call may be TRBD1 or TRBD2 (6 bases each). This CDR3 comprises 13 residues. Germline values: CDR1 SGHRS, CDR2 YFSETQ. V was shortened by 6 bases and J by 2 bases, with 10 bases between the two germline ends. Here the CDR3 reads CASIGGNTDTQYF. The CDR3 DNA reads TGCGCCAGCATAGGGGGGAACACAGATACGCAGTATTTT.

The chain uses TRBV7-9 and TRBJ2-7; 9 bases align to TRBD1. This CDR3 is built from 17 residues. The junction had 13 bases not matched to a gene; V was cut back by 7 bases and J by 0 bases. CDR1 SEHNR and CDR2 FQNEAQ come from the germline V gene (reference sequence). The CDR3 sequence: CASTPAPGQGASYEQYF. In DNA form, the CDR3 reads TGTGCCAGCACGCCGGCGCCGGGACAGGGTGCCTCCTACGAGCAGTACTTC.

This chain uses TRBV4-1 with TRBJ1-2; 8 nucleotides line up with TRBD1. CDR3 length: 15 amino acids. The V gene end was trimmed by 0 bases and the J gene end by 7 bases; junction bases not matched to a gene: 7. The V gene's germline CDR1 is MGHRA and CDR2 YSYEKL. In DNA form, the CDR3 reads TGCGCCAGCAGCCAAGAGGCAGGGGGCAATGGTGGCTACACCTTC. Its translation: CASSQEAGGNGGYTF.

This chain uses TRBV27 with TRBJ1-1; the D is unclear. CDR1 and CDR2 from the germline V gene are MNHEY and SMNVEV (reference sequence). The CDR3 extends over 14 amino acids. Between the trimmed V and J ends, which lost 2 bases and 0 bases, there was a span of 7 bases. The CDR3 reads CASSLAPLNTEAFF. The CDR3 bases are TGTGCCAGCAGTTTAGCTCCCCTGAACACTGAAGCTTTCTTT.

The V gene is TRBV19, the J gene TRBJ2-5; 8 bases fit TRBD1. The CDR3 runs to 13 residues. J was trimmed by 5 bases and V by 7 bases; bases with no gene match: 6. Germline CDR1 reads LNHDA; CDR2 reads SQIVND (reference sequence). CDR3 in amino acids: CASTGQGAETQYF. Written as DNA, the CDR3 is TGTGCCAGTACAGGGCAGGGGGCTGAGACCCAGTACTTC.

This chain uses TRBV4-1 with TRBJ1-2; 7 positions agree with TRBD1. Germline CDR1 and CDR2: MGHRA and YSYEKL. The length of the CDR3 is 15 residues. J gave up 2 bases and V 3 bases, and 6 bases lay outside the gene matches. CDR3 protein: CASSQGAGGNYGYTF. The CDR3 DNA follows: TGCGCCAGCAGCCAGGGGGCAGGGGGGAACTATGGCTACACCTTC.

This chain uses TRBV7-9 with TRBJ2-1; D possibly matches TRBD1 or TRBD2 (6 bases each). CDR1 and CDR2 (germline): SEHNR, FQNEAQ (reference sequence). The ends were cut back, 5 bases at V and 4 bases at J, with 12 bases in the middle. This CDR3 is 14 amino acids long. The CDR3, as DNA: TGTGCCAGCAGCGGGGGGCCAAATTACAATGAGCAGTTCTTC. It is translated as CASSGGPNYNEQFF.

This chain links TRBV6-6 with TRBJ1-1; D remains unclear. Trimming stripped 6 bases from V and 8 bases from J, with 16 bases between. From germline, CDR1 is MNHNY and CDR2 SVGAGI (reference sequence). There are 13 residues in the CDR3. As DNA, the CDR3 is TGTGCCAGCAGCCCTACTGGTTCGGGGGAAGCTTTCTTT. It yields the protein CASSPTGSGEAFF.

V gene TRBV11-2 combines with J gene TRBJ2-7; D is unclear. The V end lost 2 bases, the J end lost 3 bases, and 11 bases lay between the germline ends. Germline lookup yields CDR1 SGHAT and CDR2 FQNNGV. The CDR3 consists of 14 residues. The CDR3 is CASSLTSVGYEQYF. CDR3 DNA: TGTGCCAGCAGCTTAACCTCCGTTGGCTACGAGCAGTACTTC.

This sequence joins TRBV6-5 and TRBJ2-5, with 8 bases identical to TRBD2. The V segment lost 5 bases and the J segment 4 bases; nucleotides outside the gene matches: 3. The CDR3 covers 13 residues. The germline V gene has CDR1 MNHEY and CDR2 SVGAGI. The CDR3 sequence is CASSLLAGETQYF. The CDR3 DNA sequence: TGTGCCAGCAGTCTGCTAGCGGGAGAGACCCAGTACTTC.

This chain joins TRBV6-5 and TRBJ2-7; 8 bases fit TRBD2. Unmatched junction bases numbered 6, after V lost 0 bases and J lost 2 bases. Germline CDR1 MNHEY, CDR2 SVGAGI. The CDR3 spans 16 residues. This CDR3 reads CASSYSGVAGPYEQYF. CDR3 coding DNA: TGTGCCAGCAGTTACTCTGGGGTAGCGGGGCCCTACGAGCAGTACTTC.

The gene calls are TRBV5-1 and TRBJ2-7, with D tentatively TRBD1 (6 bases). With 0 bases removed from V and 3 bases from J, the gap between germline ends came to 10 bases. The CDR3 is made up of 14 amino acids. Germline V CDR1 and CDR2: SGHRS, YFSETQ. The CDR3 DNA reads as TGCGCCAGCAGCTTGGACAGGGCGATCTACGAGCAGTACTTC. Protein product: CASSLDRAIYEQYF.

The V gene is TRBV4-3, the J gene TRBJ1-6, with 7 bases lining up with TRBD1. The CDR3 is 15 residues long. Germline CDR1 reads LGHNA; CDR2 reads YSLEER. V shed 3 bases and J 8 bases; nucleotides not matched to a gene: 7. The CDR3 loop is CASSQGTAPHSPLHF. The CDR3 bases are TGCGCCAGCAGCCAGGGGACAGCCCCCCATTCACCCCTCCACTTT.

CDR3 in DNA: TGTGCCAGCAGTTTAATAGGACAGCGGTACAATGAGCAGTTCTTC. Translated: CASSLIGQRYNEQFF. The chain recombines TRBV27 with TRBJ2-1, with D possibly matching TRBD1 (6 bases). This CDR3 contains 15 residues. The V gene's germline CDR1 is MNHEY and CDR2 SMNVEV (reference sequence). V gave up 2 bases and J gave up 4 bases, with 12 bases separating them.

This clone was seen once. The rearrangement joins TRBV5-1 to TRBJ2-4, with 12 bases that match TRBD2. There are 15 residues in the CDR3. Germline V gene lookup returns CDR1 SGHRS and CDR2 YFSETQ. With 0 bases clipped from V and 8 bases from J, the junction kept 3 bases outside the gene matches. CDR3 amino acids: CASSLGRLAGDIQYF. The CDR3 coding sequence is TGCGCCAGCAGCTTGGGCCGACTAGCGGGGGACATTCAGTACTTC.

J is TRBJ1-4 and V is TRBV5-1; D perhaps matches TRBD1 (5 bases). Germline values: CDR1 SGHRS, CDR2 YFSETQ. The CDR3 contains 14 residues. Trimming left V 4 bases short and J 4 bases short, with 11 bases between. The CDR3 region is CASSPGWDNEKLFF. Here the CDR3 DNA reads TGCGCCAGCAGCCCAGGGTGGGATAATGAAAAACTGTTTTTT.

The chain employs TRBV7-8 and TRBJ2-1, with TRBD2 matching over 15 bases. Germline V gene data show CDR1 as SGHVS and CDR2 as FQNEAQ. V was clipped by 5 bases and J by 4 bases; unmatched bases: 6. This CDR3 contains 17 residues. The CDR3 reads CASSPGLAGGIYNEQFF. The DNA of the CDR3 is TGTGCCAGCAGCCCTGGACTAGCGGGGGGGATATACAATGAGCAGTTCTTC.

This rearrangement joins TRBV6-5 to TRBJ1-2; no clear D gene. The CDR3 spans 13 residues. Germline V gives CDR1 MNHEY, CDR2 SVGAGI. V lost 5 bases, J lost 4 bases, and 11 bases lay in between. CDR3 protein: CASSIGESYGYTF. The CDR3 nucleotides are TGTGCCAGCAGTATTGGAGAAAGCTATGGCTACACCTTC.

The rearrangement links TRBV6-6 to TRBJ1-2, with D hard to call. The V gene lost 2 bases and the J gene lost 5 bases, with 12 bases spanning the gap. This CDR3 has 14 residues. CDR1 is MNHNY, CDR2 SVGAGI, per germline (reference sequence). The CDR3 DNA reads as TGTGCCAGCAGTTACGAAGTTTTTAGGTATGGCTACACCTTC. This gives the protein CASSYEVFRYGYTF.

The chain couples TRBV19 to TRBJ2-7; TRBD2 matches 9 bases. This CDR3 contains 15 residues. With V trimmed by 3 bases and J by 3 bases, 6 bases remained unmatched. Germline CDR1 and CDR2: LNHDA and SQIVND (reference sequence). The CDR3 sequence is CASSIWASGNYEQYF. The CDR3 coding sequence is TGTGCCAGTAGTATCTGGGCTAGCGGGAACTACGAGCAGTACTTC.